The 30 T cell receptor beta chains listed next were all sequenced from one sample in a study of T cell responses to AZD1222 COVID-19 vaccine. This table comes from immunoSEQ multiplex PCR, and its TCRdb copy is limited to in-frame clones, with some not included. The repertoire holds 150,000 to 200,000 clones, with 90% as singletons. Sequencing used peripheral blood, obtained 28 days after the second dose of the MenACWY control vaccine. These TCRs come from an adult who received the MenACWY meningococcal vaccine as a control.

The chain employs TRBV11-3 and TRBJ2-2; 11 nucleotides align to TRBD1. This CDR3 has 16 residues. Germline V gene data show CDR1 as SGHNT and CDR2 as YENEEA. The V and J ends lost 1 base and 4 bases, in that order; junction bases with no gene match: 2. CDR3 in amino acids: CASSLVGTGGTGELFF. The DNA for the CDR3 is TGTGCCAGCAGCTTAGTAGGGACAGGGGGCACCGGGGAGCTGTTTTTT.

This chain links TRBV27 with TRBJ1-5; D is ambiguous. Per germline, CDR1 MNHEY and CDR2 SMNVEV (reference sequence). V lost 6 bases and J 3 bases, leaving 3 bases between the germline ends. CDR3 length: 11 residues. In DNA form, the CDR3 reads TGTGCCAGCAGCCCCAATCAGCCCCAGCATTTT. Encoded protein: CASSPNQPQHF.

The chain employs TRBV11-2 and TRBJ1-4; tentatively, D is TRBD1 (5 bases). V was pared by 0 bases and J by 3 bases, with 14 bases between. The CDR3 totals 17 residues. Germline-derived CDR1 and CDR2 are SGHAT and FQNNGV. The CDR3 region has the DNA TGTGCCAGCAGCTTAGATCGGGGGTGGATATCTAATGAAAAACTGTTTTTT. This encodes CASSLDRGWISNEKLFF.

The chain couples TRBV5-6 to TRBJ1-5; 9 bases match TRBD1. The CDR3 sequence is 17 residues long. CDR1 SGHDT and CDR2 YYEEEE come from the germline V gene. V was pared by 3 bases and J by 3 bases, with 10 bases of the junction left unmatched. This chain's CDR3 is CASSSVGQGRFNQPQHF. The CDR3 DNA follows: TGTGCCAGCAGCTCAGTAGGACAGGGGCGTTTCAATCAGCCCCAGCATTTT.

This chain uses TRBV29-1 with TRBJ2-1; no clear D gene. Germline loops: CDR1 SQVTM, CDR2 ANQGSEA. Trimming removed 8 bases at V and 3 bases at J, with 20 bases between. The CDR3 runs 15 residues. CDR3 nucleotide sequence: TGCAGCCTAGTCTTTGCGCCAACCGACTACAATGAGCAGTTCTTC. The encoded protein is CSLVFAPTDYNEQFF.

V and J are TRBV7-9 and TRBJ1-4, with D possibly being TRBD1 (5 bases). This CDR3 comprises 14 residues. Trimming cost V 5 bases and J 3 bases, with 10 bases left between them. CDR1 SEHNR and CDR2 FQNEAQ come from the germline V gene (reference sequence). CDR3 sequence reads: CASSPTGANEKLFF. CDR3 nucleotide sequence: TGTGCCAGCAGCCCTACAGGAGCTAATGAAAAACTGTTTTTT.

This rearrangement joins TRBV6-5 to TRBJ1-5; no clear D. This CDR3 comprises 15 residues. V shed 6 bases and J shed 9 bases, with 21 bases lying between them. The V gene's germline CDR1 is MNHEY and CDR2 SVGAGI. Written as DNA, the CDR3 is TGTGCCAGCAGGCTAAGAGGTACGGACGTGGGGCCCCAGCATTTT. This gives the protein CASRLRGTDVGPQHF.

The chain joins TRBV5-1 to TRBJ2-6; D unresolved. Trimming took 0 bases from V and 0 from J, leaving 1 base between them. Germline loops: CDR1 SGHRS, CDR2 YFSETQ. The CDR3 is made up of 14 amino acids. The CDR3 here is CASSLGSGANVLTF. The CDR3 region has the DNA TGCGCCAGCAGCTTGGGCTCTGGGGCCAACGTCCTGACTTTC.

The CDR3 DNA is TGTGCCAGCAGTAGGGGGTACAATGAGCAGTTCTTC. Translation gives CASSRGYNEQFF. This chain links TRBV27 with TRBJ2-1, with D perhaps TRBD1 (6 bases). The germline V and J ends were trimmed by 5 bases and 4 bases, with 6 bases remaining between them. The CDR3 spans 12 residues. Germline V CDR1 and CDR2: MNHEY, SMNVEV (reference sequence).

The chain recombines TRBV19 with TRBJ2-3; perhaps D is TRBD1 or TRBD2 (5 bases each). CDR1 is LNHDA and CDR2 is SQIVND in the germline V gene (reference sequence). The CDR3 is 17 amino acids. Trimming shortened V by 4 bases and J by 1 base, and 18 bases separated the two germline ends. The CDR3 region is CASSNRDHRFGTDTQYF. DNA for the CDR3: TGTGCCAGTAGTAACCGGGACCACCGATTCGGCACAGATACGCAGTATTTT.

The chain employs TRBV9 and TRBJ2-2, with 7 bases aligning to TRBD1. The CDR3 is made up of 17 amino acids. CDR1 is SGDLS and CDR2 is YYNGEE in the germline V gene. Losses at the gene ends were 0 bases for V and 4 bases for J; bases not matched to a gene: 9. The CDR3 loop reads CASSVGMRQGFTGELFF. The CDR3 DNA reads TGTGCCAGCAGCGTAGGCATGCGACAGGGATTCACCGGGGAGCTGTTTTTT. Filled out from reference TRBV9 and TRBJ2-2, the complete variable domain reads DSGVTQTPKHLITATGQRVTLRCSPRSGDLSVYWYQQSLDQGLQFLIQYYNGEERAKGNILERFSAQQFPDLHSELNLSSLELGDSALYFCASSVGMRQGFTGELFFGEGSRLTVL.

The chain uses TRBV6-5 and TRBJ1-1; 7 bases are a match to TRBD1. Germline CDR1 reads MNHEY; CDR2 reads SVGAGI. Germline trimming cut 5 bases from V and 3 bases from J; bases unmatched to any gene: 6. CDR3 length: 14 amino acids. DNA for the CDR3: TGTGCCAGCAGTAAGACAGGGCTGGACACTGAAGCTTTCTTT. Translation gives CASSKTGLDTEAFF.

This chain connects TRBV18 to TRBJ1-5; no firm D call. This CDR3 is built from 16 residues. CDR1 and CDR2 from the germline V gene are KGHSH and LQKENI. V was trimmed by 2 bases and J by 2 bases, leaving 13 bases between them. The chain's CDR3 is CASSPEMSGGNQPQHF. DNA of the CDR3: TGTGCCAGCTCACCAGAGATGAGCGGTGGCAATCAGCCCCAGCATTTT.

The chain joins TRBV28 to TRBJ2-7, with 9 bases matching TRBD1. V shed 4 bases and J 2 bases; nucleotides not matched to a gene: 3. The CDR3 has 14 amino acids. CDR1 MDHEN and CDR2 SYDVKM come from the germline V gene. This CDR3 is CASSWDREPYEQYF. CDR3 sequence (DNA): TGTGCCAGCAGTTGGGACAGGGAACCCTACGAGCAGTACTTC.

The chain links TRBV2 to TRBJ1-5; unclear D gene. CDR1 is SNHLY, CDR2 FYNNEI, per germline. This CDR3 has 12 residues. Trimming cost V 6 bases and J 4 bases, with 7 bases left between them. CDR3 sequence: CASSPSNQPQHF. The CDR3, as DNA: TGTGCCAGCAGCCCCAGTAATCAGCCCCAGCATTTT. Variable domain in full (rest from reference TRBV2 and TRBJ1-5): EPEVTQTPSHQVTQMGQEVILRCVPISNHLYFYWYRQILGQKVEFLVSFYNNEISEKSEIFDDQFSVERPDGSNFTLKIRSTKLEDSAMYFCASSPSNQPQHFGDGTRLSIL.

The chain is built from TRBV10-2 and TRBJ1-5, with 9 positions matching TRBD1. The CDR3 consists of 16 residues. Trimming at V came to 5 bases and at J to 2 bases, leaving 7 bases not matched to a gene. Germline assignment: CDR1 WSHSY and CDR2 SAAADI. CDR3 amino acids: CASSTGTGFRNQPQHF. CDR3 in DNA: TGCGCCAGCAGTACAGGGACAGGGTTTCGCAATCAGCCCCAGCATTTT.

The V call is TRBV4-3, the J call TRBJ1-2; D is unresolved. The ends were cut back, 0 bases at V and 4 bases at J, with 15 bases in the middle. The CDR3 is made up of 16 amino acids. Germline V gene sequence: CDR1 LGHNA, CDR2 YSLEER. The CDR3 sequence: CASSQEDGLDSYGYTF. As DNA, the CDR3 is TGCGCCAGCAGCCAAGAGGACGGCCTCGACTCCTATGGCTACACCTTC.

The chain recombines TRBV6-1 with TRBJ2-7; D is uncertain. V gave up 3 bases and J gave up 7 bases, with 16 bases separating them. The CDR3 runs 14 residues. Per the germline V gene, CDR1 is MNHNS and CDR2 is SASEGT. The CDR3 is CASSEQDPSREQYF. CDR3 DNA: TGTGCCAGCAGTGAGCAGGATCCTTCGCGGGAGCAGTACTTC.

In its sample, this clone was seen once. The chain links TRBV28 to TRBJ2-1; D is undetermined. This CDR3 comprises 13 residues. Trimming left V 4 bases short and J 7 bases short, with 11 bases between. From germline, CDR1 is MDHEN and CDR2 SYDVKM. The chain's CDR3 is CASSSTLGNEQFF. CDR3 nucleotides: TGTGCCAGCAGTTCGACTCTGGGGAATGAGCAGTTCTTC.

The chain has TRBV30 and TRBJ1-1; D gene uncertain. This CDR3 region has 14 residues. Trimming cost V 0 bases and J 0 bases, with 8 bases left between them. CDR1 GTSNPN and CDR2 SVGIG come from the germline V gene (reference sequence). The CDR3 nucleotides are TGTGCCTGGAGTGTAAATTTGATGAACACTGAAGCTTTCTTT. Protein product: CAWSVNLMNTEAFF.

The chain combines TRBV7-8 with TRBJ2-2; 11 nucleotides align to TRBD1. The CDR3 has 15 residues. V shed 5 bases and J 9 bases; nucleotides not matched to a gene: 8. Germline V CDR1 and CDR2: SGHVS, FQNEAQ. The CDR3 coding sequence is TGTGCCAGCAGCCCCGGGACAGGGGGTCTCCGGGAGCTGTTTTTT. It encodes CASSPGTGGLRELFF.

The CDR3 coding sequence is TGTGCCAGTACACCCGAGAGGGCCGGGGCCAACGTCCTGACTTTC. Protein product: CASTPERAGANVLTF. The rearrangement joins TRBV19 to TRBJ2-6, with D tentatively TRBD2 (5 bases). This CDR3 region has 15 residues. Germline values: CDR1 LNHDA, CDR2 SQIVND (reference sequence). Between the trimmed V and J ends, which lost 7 bases and 4 bases, there was a span of 14 bases.

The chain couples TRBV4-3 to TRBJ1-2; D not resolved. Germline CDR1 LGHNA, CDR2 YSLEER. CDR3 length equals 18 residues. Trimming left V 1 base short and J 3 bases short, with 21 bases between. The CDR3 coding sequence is TGCGCCAGCAGCCAAGTAGGCTCAGCGGTATCAACAGACTATGGCTACACCTTC. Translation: CASSQVGSAVSTDYGYTF.

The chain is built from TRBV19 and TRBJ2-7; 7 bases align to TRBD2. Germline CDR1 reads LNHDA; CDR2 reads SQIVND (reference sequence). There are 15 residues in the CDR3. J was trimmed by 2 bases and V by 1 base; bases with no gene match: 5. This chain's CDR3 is CASSIGPGGTYEQYF. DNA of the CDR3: TGTGCCAGTAGTATAGGGCCGGGGGGAACCTACGAGCAGTACTTC. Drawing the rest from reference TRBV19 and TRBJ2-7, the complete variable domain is DGGITQSPKYLFRKEGQNVTLSCEQNLNHDAMYWYRQDPGQGLRLIYYSQIVNDFQKGDIAEGYSVSREKKESFPLTVTSAQKNPTAFYLCASSIGPGGTYEQYFGPGTRLTVT.

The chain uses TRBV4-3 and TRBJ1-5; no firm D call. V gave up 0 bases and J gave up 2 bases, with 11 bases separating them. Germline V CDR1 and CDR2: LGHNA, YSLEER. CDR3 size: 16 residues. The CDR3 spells CASSQDPGSGNQPQHF. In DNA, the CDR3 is TGCGCCAGCAGCCAAGATCCGGGTTCGGGCAATCAGCCCCAGCATTTT.

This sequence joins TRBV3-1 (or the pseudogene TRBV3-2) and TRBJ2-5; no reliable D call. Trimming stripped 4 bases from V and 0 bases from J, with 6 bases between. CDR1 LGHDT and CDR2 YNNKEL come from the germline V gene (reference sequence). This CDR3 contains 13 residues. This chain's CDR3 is CASSRVDQETQYF. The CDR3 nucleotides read TGTGCCAGCAGCCGGGTAGACCAAGAGACCCAGTACTTC.

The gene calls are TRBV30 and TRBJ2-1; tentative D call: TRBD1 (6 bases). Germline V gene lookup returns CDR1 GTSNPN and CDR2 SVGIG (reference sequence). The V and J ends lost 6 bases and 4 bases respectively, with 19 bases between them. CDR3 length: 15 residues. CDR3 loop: CACPPGDHPYNEQFF. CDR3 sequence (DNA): TGTGCCTGCCCCCCAGGGGACCATCCTTACAATGAGCAGTTCTTC.

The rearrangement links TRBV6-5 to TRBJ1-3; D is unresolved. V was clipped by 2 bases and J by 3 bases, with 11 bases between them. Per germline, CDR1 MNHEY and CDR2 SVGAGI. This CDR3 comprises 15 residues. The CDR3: CASSYGRGYGNTIYF. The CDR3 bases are TGTGCCAGCAGTTACGGGCGGGGTTATGGAAACACCATATATTTT.

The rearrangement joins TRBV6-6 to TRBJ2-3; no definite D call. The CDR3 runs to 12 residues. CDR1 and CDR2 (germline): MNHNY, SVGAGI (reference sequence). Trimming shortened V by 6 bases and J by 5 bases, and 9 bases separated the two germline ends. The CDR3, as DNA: TGTGCCAGCAGCTGGGCCGAAGATACGCAGTATTTT. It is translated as CASSWAEDTQYF.

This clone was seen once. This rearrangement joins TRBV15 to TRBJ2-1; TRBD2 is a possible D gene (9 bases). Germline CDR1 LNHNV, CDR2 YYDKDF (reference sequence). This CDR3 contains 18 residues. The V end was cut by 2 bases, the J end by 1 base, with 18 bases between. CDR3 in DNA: TGTGCCACCAGCAGAACCAGGGGGCGGGAGGGATCCTACAATGAGCAGTTCTTC. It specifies CATSRTRGREGSYNEQFF.